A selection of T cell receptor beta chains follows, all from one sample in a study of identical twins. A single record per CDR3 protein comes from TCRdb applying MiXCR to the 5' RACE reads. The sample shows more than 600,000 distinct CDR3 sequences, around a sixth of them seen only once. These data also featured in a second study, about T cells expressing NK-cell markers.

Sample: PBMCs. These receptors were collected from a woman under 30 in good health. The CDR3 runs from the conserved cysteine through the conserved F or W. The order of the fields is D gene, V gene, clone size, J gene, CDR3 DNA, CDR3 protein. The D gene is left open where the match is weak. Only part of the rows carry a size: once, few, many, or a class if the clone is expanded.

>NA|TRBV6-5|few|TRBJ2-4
TGTGCCAGCAGTTACTCGAGCAGGGCAGCCAAAAACATTCAGTACTTC
CASSYSSRAAKNIQYF
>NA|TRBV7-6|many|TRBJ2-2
TGTGCCAGCCGCGCCCTCACGTCGGGAACCGGGGAGCTGTTTTTT
CASRALTSGTGELFF
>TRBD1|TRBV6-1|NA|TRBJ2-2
TGTGCCAGCGGATTCAGGGGGACGAACACCGGGGAGCTGTTTTTT
CASGFRGTNTGELFF
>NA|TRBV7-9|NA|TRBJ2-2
TGTGCCACGGCGGACGGCCAACTGAACACCGGGGAGCTGTTTTTT
CATADGQLNTGELFF
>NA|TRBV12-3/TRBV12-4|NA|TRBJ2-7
TGTGCCAGCAGTTGGGATCAGGGGTTCGAGCAGTACTTC
CASSWDQGFEQYF
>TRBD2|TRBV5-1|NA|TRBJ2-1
TGCGCCAGCAGCTTGTTTGGGACTAGCGATGAGCAGTTCTTC
CASSLFGTSDEQFF
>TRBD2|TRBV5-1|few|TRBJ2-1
TGCGCCAGCAGCAGCCGACTAGCGGGAGGACCTGTAAGAGACAATGAGCAGTTCTTC
CASSSRLAGGPVRDNEQFF
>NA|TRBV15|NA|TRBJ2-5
TGTGCCACCAGCAGAGGAGGAGGGGGAGAGACCCAGTACTTC
CATSRGGGGETQYF
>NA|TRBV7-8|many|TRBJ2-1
TGTGCCAGCAGCTTCGCCAATGAGCAGTTCTTC
CASSFANEQFF
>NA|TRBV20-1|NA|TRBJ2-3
TGCAGTGCTCACCGGGACTTCGCGACAGATACGCAGTATTTT
CSAHRDFATDTQYF
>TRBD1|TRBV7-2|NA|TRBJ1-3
TGTGCCAGCAGCTTATGGGACAGGGGCGGAAACACCATATATTTT
CASSLWDRGGNTIYF
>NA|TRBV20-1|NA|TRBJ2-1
TGCAGCCGTCGGGGGTACCACAATGAGCAGTTCTTC
CSRRGYHNEQFF
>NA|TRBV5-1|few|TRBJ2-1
TGCGCCAGCAGCTTGGATGGGCTAGCCTACAATGAGCAGTTCTTC
CASSLDGLAYNEQFF
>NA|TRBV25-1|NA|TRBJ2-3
TGTGCCAGCAGTCCTGATTACATACATCCCCAGTATTTT
CASSPDYIHPQYF
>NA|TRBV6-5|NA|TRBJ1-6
TGTGCCAGCAGTTACGTGGGACCCTTTAATTCACCCCTCCACTTT
CASSYVGPFNSPLHF
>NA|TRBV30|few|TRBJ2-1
TGTGCCTGGAGCATGGGGAGCGGGCCTTACAATGAGCAGTTCTTC
CAWSMGSGPYNEQFF
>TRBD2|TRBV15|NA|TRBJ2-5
TGTGCCACCAGCGGGAGCGGGACTAGTGCTTACCAAGAGACCCAGTACTTC
CATSGSGTSAYQETQYF
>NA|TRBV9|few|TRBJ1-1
TGTGCCAGCAGCGTAGAAGGGGGAGTGGGGACTGAAGCTTTCTTT
CASSVEGGVGTEAFF
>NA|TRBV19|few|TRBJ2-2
TGTGCCAGTAGGCTTTTAGCGGATACCGGGGAGCTGTTTTTT
CASRLLADTGELFF
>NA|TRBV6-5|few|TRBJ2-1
TGTGCCAGCAGTTCAGGGGGAGGACCTTACAATGAGCAGTTCTTC
CASSSGGGPYNEQFF
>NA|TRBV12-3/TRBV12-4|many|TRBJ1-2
TGTGCCAGCAGCTCCATGGCGGGCTACACCTTC
CASSSMAGYTF
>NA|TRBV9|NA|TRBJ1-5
TGTGCCAGCAGCAAAGGGGTTGGTAATCAGCCCCAGCATTTT
CASSKGVGNQPQHF
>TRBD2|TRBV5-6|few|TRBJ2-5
TGTGCCAGCAGCTTGGCTCGAGCGGGGGGAACACGACGAGAGACCCAGTACTTC
CASSLARAGGTRRETQYF
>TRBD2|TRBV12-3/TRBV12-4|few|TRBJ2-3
TGTGCCAGCAGTTTGGGGCTAGCGGGGGCCCCTAGCACAGATACGCAGTATTTT
CASSLGLAGAPSTDTQYF
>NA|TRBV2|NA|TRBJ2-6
TGTGCCAACCGCAGGGGTAATGGGGCCAACGTCCTGACTTTC
CANRRGNGANVLTF
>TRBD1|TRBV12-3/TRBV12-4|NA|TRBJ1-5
TGTGCCAGCAGGTTGACAGGGGTTGGACAGCCCCAGCATTTT
CASRLTGVGQPQHF
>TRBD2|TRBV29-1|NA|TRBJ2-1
TGCAGCGTTGAACCCGGGACTAGCGGAAGGTACAATAAGCAGTTCTTC
CSVEPGTSGRYNKQFF
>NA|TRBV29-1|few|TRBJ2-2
TGCAGCGTTGACACAGGGCGAGGGGAGCTGTTTTTT
CSVDTGRGELFF
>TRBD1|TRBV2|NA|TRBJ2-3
TGTGCCAGCAGTGCTGAGACAGGGGGAGATACGCAGTATTTT
CASSAETGGDTQYF
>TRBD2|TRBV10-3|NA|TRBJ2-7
TGTGCCATCAGTGAGTCCGGGCACGGGGGGGACGAGCAGTACTTC
CAISESGHGGDEQYF
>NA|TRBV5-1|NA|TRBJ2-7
TGCGCCAGCAGCTCACTGGGACAATCGGGGGAGCAGTACTTC
CASSSLGQSGEQYF
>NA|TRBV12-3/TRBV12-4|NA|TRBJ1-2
TGTGCCAGCAGCTTCGCCGTAATTAACTATGGCTACACCTTC
CASSFAVINYGYTF
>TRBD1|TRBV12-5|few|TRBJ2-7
TGTGCTAGTGGTTTAGTTGGACAGGGGGGCCGCGAGCAGTACTTC
CASGLVGQGGREQYF
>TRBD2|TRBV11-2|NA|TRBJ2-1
TGTGCCAGCAGCTCCAAAACTGGACTAGCCTCGGGAAATGAGCAGTTCTTC
CASSSKTGLASGNEQFF
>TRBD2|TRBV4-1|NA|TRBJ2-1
TGCGCCAGCAGCCACCGACTAGCGGGAGTGGCCTACAATGAGCAGTTCTTC
CASSHRLAGVAYNEQFF
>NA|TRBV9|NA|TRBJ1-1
TGTGCCAGCAGCGCAGGCGGAAACAGTAACACTGAAGCTTTCTTT
CASSAGGNSNTEAFF
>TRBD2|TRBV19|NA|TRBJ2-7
TGTGCCAGTAGGTTAGCGGGGGACGCCTACGAGCAGTACTTC
CASRLAGDAYEQYF